One TCR beta chain is described in this entry. Sequencing was performed with immunoSEQ multiplex PCR; in TCRdb, only in-frame clones are kept and a portion is missing. The repertoire holds under 250,000 clones, about 87% seen once, with around 3.1% in the top ten. CDR1 and CDR2 (germline): MDHEN, SYDVKM. Trimming removed 5 bases from V and 1 base from J; junction bases left unmatched: 7. The CDR3 is made up of 16 amino acids. This sample is drawn from a study of blood T cell repertoires in COVID-19. Study-wide context: Samples came from the United States, Italy and Spain, spanning acute and convalescent COVID-19. The cDNA or gDNA used as material had been derived from T cells, B-cell-depleted T cells, or PBMCs.

Sequencing was performed on PBMCs or T cells enriched from blood (not recorded which). The chain links TRBV28 to TRBJ1-4, with TRBD1 matching over 7 bases. This clonotype originated in a woman in her forties who had been exposed to COVID-19. The CDR3 sequence: CASSDDRAVTNEKLFF. In DNA form, the CDR3 reads TGTGCCAGCAGTGACGACAGGGCCGTAACTAATGAAAAACTGTTTTTT.